Below, one TCR beta chain is given with its context. Its antigen is unidentified. The data were obtained in a study of radiotherapy plus CTLA-4 blockade in lung cancer. Study-level points and caveats: Expansion of tumor-derived TCR clones was observed in blood after radiotherapy plus ipilimumab.

Germline CDR1 reads WNHNN; CDR2 reads SYGVQD (reference sequence). V was pared by 2 bases and J by 3 bases, with 18 bases between. The CDR3 runs to 17 residues. Only in-frame clones appear in the TCRdb table, and some are missing; sequencing was by immunoSEQ multiplex PCR. The table records some 90,000 clones, under 85% of them present only once. The sequence came from a human donor with non-small cell lung cancer who had stable disease on radiotherapy plus ipilimumab. This specimen consisted of peripheral blood, obtained from a patient treated with radiotherapy plus ipilimumab. The rearrangement joins TRBV10-1 to TRBJ2-3; D call uncertain. CDR3 loop: CASSEEANSGITDTQYF. Written as DNA, the CDR3 is TGCGCCAGCAGTGAGGAGGCTAACAGTGGAATAACAGATACGCAGTATTTT.